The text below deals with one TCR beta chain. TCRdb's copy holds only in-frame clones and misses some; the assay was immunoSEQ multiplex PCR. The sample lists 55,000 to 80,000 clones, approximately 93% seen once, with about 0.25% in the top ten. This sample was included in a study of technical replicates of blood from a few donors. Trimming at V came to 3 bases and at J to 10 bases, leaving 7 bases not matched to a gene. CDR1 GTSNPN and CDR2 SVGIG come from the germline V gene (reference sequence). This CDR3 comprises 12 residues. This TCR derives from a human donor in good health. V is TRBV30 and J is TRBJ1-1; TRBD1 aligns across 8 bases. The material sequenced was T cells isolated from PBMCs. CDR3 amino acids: CAWRPRTGRAFF. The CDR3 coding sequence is TGTGCCTGGAGGCCTAGGACAGGGCGAGCTTTCTTT.